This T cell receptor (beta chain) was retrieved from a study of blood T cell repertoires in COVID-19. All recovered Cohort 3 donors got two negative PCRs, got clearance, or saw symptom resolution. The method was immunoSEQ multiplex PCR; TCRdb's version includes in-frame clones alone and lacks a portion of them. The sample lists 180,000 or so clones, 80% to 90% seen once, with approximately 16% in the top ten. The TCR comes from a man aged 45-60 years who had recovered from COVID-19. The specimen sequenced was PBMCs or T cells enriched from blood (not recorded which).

The CDR3 region is CASSKASGGQVETQYF. In DNA, the CDR3 is TGTGCCAGCAGCAAAGCCTCAGGGGGGCAGGTTGAGACCCAGTACTTC. The rearrangement links TRBV21-1 to TRBJ2-5; the DNA was not compared with TRBD1, the D call given in the table. TRBV21-1 constitutes a pseudogene. There are 16 residues in the CDR3.